These 30 T cell receptor beta chains originate from one sample sequenced in a study of blood T cells in healthy people across ages. Through a sample-barcoded 5' primer and a J-beta primer mix, a second PCR was run for roughly 6 to 11 cycles. MiXCR, applied by TCRdb to the 5' RACE reads, yields one record per CDR3 protein. The sample has about 1.5 million distinct CDR3 sequences, 40% to 45% seen once; the top ten hold 4%. The sequencing input was blood. All receptors come from a woman aged 18-29 years in good health.

Only one count was recorded for this clonotype. V gene TRBV20-1 combines with J gene TRBJ2-3; 7 bases agree with TRBD2. Germline V gene data show CDR1 as DFQATT and CDR2 as SNEGSKA (reference sequence). V shed 5 bases, J shed 2 bases, and the junction held 10 bases outside the gene matches. The length of the CDR3 is 15 residues. In DNA form, the CDR3 reads TGCAGTGCTGAGAACCCTAGCGGTAACACAGATACGCAGTATTTT. It translates to CSAENPSGNTDTQYF.

This clonotype came up a few times. In DNA form, the CDR3 reads TGTGCCAGCAGCTTACACGGGACTAGCGGGAGCTACGAGCAGTACTTC. This codes for CASSLHGTSGSYEQYF. The chain recombines TRBV7-9 with TRBJ2-7; 14 nucleotides align to TRBD2. V lost 2 bases to trimming and J lost 3 bases; unmatched junction nucleotides: 3. The CDR3 runs to 16 residues. In germline, CDR1 is SEHNR, CDR2 FQNEAQ (reference sequence).

This clonotype showed up just a few times. This chain connects TRBV28 to TRBJ2-1, with 8 bases that match TRBD2. The CDR3 is made up of 17 amino acids. Germline V gene lookup returns CDR1 MDHEN and CDR2 SYDVKM. V lost 0 bases and J lost 9; bases outside the gene matches: 13. The CDR3 coding sequence is TGTGCCAGCAGTTTATGGGGAGGAGCGGGAGAAAATAGTGAGCAGTTCTTC. This translates into CASSLWGGAGENSEQFF.

This clonotype came up a few times. The chain is built from TRBV7-9 and TRBJ2-3; 7 bases are a match to TRBD2. The germline CDR1 and CDR2 sequences are SEHNR and FQNEAQ (reference sequence). J gave up 4 bases and V 3 bases, and 4 bases lay outside the gene matches. This CDR3 comprises 14 residues. CDR3 DNA: TGTGCCAGCAGCTTCGCTAGCGGATCAGATACGCAGTATTTT. Protein product: CASSFASGSDTQYF.

This clonotype was seen once. The J gene is TRBJ2-5, the V gene TRBV27, with no clear D. The CDR3 runs 14 residues. V was shortened by 6 bases and J by 11 bases, with 22 bases between the two germline ends. Germline values: CDR1 MNHEY, CDR2 SMNVEV (reference sequence). This CDR3 is CASSWYGLYDEQYF. CDR3 coding DNA: TGTGCCAGCAGCTGGTACGGGTTATACGATGAGCAGTACTTC.

CDR3 in amino acids: CASSFWGPRPPREQFF. The CDR3, as DNA: TGTGCCAGCAGCTTCTGGGGACCACGTCCCCCACGCGAGCAGTTCTTC. V and J are TRBV7-9 and TRBJ2-1; D possibly matches TRBD1 or TRBD2 (5 bases each). V was trimmed by 3 bases and J by 10 bases, leaving 22 bases between them. The CDR3 extends over 16 amino acids. From germline, CDR1 is SEHNR and CDR2 FQNEAQ (reference sequence).

This clonotype was counted only a few times. V and J are TRBV7-2 and TRBJ1-2; 7 nucleotides agree with TRBD1. V was pared by 6 bases and J by 4 bases, with 2 bases of the junction left unmatched. The CDR3 is 12 amino acids. CDR1 is SGHTA, CDR2 FQGNSA, per germline. The CDR3 is CASRGGVYGYTF. CDR3 nucleotides: TGTGCCAGCAGAGGGGGCGTCTATGGCTACACCTTC. Together with reference TRBV7-2 and TRBJ1-2, the CDR3 gives the full variable domain: GAGVSQSPSNKVTEKGKDVELRCDPISGHTALYWYRQSLGQGLEFLIYFQGNSAPDKSGLPSDRFSAERTGGSVSTLTIQRTQQEDSAVYLCASRGGVYGYTFGSGTRLTVV.

This clonotype was seen a single time. The chain joins TRBV20-1 to TRBJ1-4; D unresolved. Germline assignment: CDR1 DFQATT and CDR2 SNEGSKA (reference sequence). This CDR3 contains 13 residues. The germline V and J ends were trimmed by 3 bases and 8 bases, with 13 bases remaining between them. CDR3 loop: CSARRPAGEKLFF. The CDR3 bases are TGCAGTGCTAGGCGTCCCGCCGGGGAAAAACTGTTTTTT.

This clonotype was counted only a few times. The chain uses TRBV20-1 and TRBJ2-7; D is perhaps TRBD2 (5 bases). There are 12 residues in the CDR3. The germline V gene has CDR1 DFQATT and CDR2 SNEGSKA (reference sequence). The V and J ends lost 6 bases and 1 base respectively, with 10 bases between them. CDR3 coding DNA: TGCAGTGCCGGAGGCTATTCCTACGAGCAGTACTTC. It specifies CSAGGYSYEQYF.

A remark on this clonotype: One end of the junction does not line up with germline, which may come from a read error. The J gene is TRBJ2-1, the V gene TRBV7-8, with 16 nucleotides matching TRBD2. Germline values: CDR1 SGHVS, CDR2 FQNEAQ. CDR3 length: 19 residues. CDR3 DNA: TGTGCCAGCAGCCTAGCGGGGACTAGCGGGGGGGGCTCCTACAATGAGCAGTTCTTC. This codes for CASSLAGTSGGGSYNEQFF.

This clonotype was observed a few times. The chain joins TRBV6-6 to TRBJ2-5; D uncertain. The germline gives CDR1 MNHNY, CDR2 SVGAGI (reference sequence). The CDR3 is made up of 12 amino acids. Trimming left V 7 bases short and J 1 base short, with 7 bases between. CDR3 loop: CASMTGQETQYF. CDR3 nucleotide sequence: TGTGCCAGCATGACGGGCCAAGAGACCCAGTACTTC.

A remark on this clonotype: This clone may be a read error of a much larger clone one base away. The V gene is TRBV7-9, the J gene TRBJ2-1; possibly TRBD1 for D (6 bases). The CDR3 is 14 residues long. Germline CDR1 SEHNR, CDR2 FQNEAQ (reference sequence). CDR3 DNA sequence: TGTGCCGGCAGCCTATTGGACAGTTACAATGAGCAGTTCTTC. It codes for CAGSLLDSYNEQFF. The full variable domain, its missing parts supplied by reference TRBV7-9 and TRBJ2-1, is DTGVSQNPRHKITKRGQNVTFRCDPISEHNRLYWYRQTLGQGPEFLTYFQNEAQLEKSRLLSDRFSAERPKGSFSTLEIQRTEQGDSAMYLCAGSLLDSYNEQFFGPGTRLTVL.

The V and J genes are TRBV25-1 and TRBJ2-4; tentative D call: TRBD2 (6 bases). The J call may be incorrect, as the DNA end agrees better with TRBJ2-7. The CDR3 extends over 15 amino acids. Germline-derived CDR1 and CDR2 are MGHDK and SYGVNS. In DNA, the CDR3 is TGTGCCAGCTCTGACCGGGACTTTTGGCTCTACGAGCAGTACTTC. This translates into CASSDRDFWLYEQYF.

This clonotype came up a few times. The rearrangement joins TRBV20-1 to TRBJ2-7, with 8 bases identical to TRBD2. CDR1 is DFQATT and CDR2 is SNEGSKA in the germline V gene (reference sequence). V was pared by 6 bases and J by 2 bases, with 9 bases of the junction left unmatched. CDR3 size: 14 residues. The CDR3 DNA reads TGCAGTGCCATACTAGCGGCCCTACCCTACGAGCAGTACTTC. Translating gives CSAILAALPYEQYF.

For this clonotype: A junction boundary mismatches the germline segment, possibly from a read error. V gene TRBV6-2 or TRBV6-3 combines with J gene TRBJ2-5, with 9 positions matching TRBD1. Germline V CDR1 and CDR2: MNHEY, SVGEGT. The CDR3 contains 13 residues. In nucleotides, the CDR3 is TGTACCAGCAGAAGGACAGGGGCGGAGACCCAGTACTTC. Protein product: CTSRRTGAETQYF.

This clonotype was found a few times. Mismatch with germline at one junction end may stem from a read error. The chain links TRBV20-1 to TRBJ2-5; the D is unclear. The CDR3 is 12 residues long. The germline gives CDR1 DFQATT, CDR2 SNEGSKA (reference sequence). In DNA, the CDR3 is TGCAGTGCTACCACCCTAAGAGAGGCCCAGTACTTC. It encodes CSATTLREAQYF.

This clonotype has a handful of counts. The chain joins TRBV5-1 to TRBJ1-1; D is undetermined. Trimming pared 3 bases from V and 3 bases from J, leaving 15 bases between. The CDR3 sequence is 15 residues long. In germline, CDR1 is SGHRS, CDR2 YFSETQ. CDR3 sequence: CASSSQSGSDTEAFF. CDR3 DNA sequence: TGCGCCAGCAGCTCACAGTCGGGAAGCGACACTGAAGCTTTCTTT.

This clonotype was observed a handful of times. V usage is TRBV19 and J usage is TRBJ2-7; 11 bases are a match to TRBD2. Germline CDR1 is LNHDA and CDR2 is SQIVND (reference sequence). The ends lost 6 bases at V and 2 bases at J; junction bases unmatched: 9. This CDR3 has 16 amino acids. CDR3 DNA: TGTGCCAGTAGCATGGGGGGGACTAGCGGCACCTACGAGCAGTACTTC. Translated, it gives CASSMGGTSGTYEQYF.

This rearrangement joins TRBV20-1 to TRBJ1-5, with D possibly matching TRBD1 (5 bases). Per germline, CDR1 DFQATT and CDR2 SNEGSKA (reference sequence). V lost 3 bases, J lost 3 bases, and 18 bases lay in between. The CDR3 totals 16 residues. The CDR3 here is CSASEGVSGFNQPQHF. The CDR3 nucleotides read TGCAGTGCTAGTGAAGGGGTTAGCGGTTTCAATCAGCCCCAGCATTTT.

The CDR3 loop reads CASSPLFDTQYF. The DNA of the CDR3 is TGTGCCAGCAGTCCCCTATTTGATACGCAGTATTTT. The chain employs TRBV28 and TRBJ2-3; D not certain. The CDR3 is 12 amino acids. Germline assignment: CDR1 MDHEN and CDR2 SYDVKM. Between the trimmed V and J ends, which lost 5 bases and 6 bases, there was a span of 9 bases. The variable domain in full, with the rest retrieved from reference TRBV28 and TRBJ2-3, is DVKVTQSSRYLVKRTGEKVFLECVQDMDHENMFWYRQDPGLGLRLIYFSYDVKMKEKGDIPEGYSVSREKKERFSLILESASTNQTSMYLCASSPLFDTQYFGPGTRLTVL.

The chain uses TRBV11-3 and TRBJ2-1; tentative D call: TRBD1 (6 bases). The DNA end lines up better with TRBJ2-7; the J call may be wrong. Per the germline V gene, CDR1 is SGHNT and CDR2 is YENEEA. CDR3 length: 16 residues. The CDR3 region has the DNA TGTGCCAGCAGCCCGGACAGCTCTTTTTCCTACAATGAGCAGTACTTC. This gives the protein CASSPDSSFSYNEQYF.

This clonotype was counted many times. The chain recombines TRBV6-4 with TRBJ2-3, with D possibly being TRBD1 (6 bases). CDR3 length: 15 amino acids. V was shortened by 6 bases and J by 1 base, with 14 bases between the two germline ends. In germline, CDR1 is MRHNA, CDR2 SNTAGT. The CDR3 here is CASSEQGDGTDTQYF. In DNA form, the CDR3 reads TGTGCCAGCAGCGAACAGGGTGACGGCACAGATACGCAGTATTTT.

A few counts support this clonotype. The chain carries TRBV7-2 and TRBJ1-5; D perhaps matches TRBD1 (5 bases). Per the germline V gene, CDR1 is SGHTA and CDR2 is FQGNSA. Trimming removed 5 bases at V and 1 base at J, with 12 bases between. CDR3 size: 15 residues. The CDR3 bases are TGTGCCAGCAGCCTTAGAGAGGGGAGCAATCAGCCCCAGCATTTT. Amino acids: CASSLREGSNQPQHF.

This clonotype was counted ten times or more. The chain uses TRBV12-3 or TRBV12-4 and TRBJ2-4; 9 bases are shared with TRBD1. The CDR3 has 15 residues. Trimming at V came to 6 bases and at J to 0 bases, leaving 3 bases not matched to a gene. The DNA for the CDR3 is TGTGCCAGCAGAGGACAGGGGATAGCCAAAAACATTCAGTACTTC. It yields the protein CASRGQGIAKNIQYF.

This clonotype came up once. One end of the junction does not line up with germline, which may come from a read error. This chain connects TRBV4-1 to TRBJ2-1, with a weak D call TRBD1 (6 bases). CDR1 MGHRA and CDR2 YSYEKL come from the germline V gene. This CDR3 is built from 14 residues. The CDR3: CAGSQTRGYNEQFF. DNA for the CDR3: TGCGCCGGCAGCCAAACAAGGGGGTACAATGAGCAGTTCTTC.

The CDR3: CASSFLAGDPSTDTQYF. The CDR3 DNA follows: TGTGCCAGCAGTTTCCTAGCGGGGGACCCGAGCACAGATACGCAGTATTTT. The V and J genes are TRBV28 and TRBJ2-3; TRBD2 agrees at 10 bases. The CDR3 consists of 17 residues. Losses at the gene ends were 3 bases for V and 0 bases for J; bases not matched to a gene: 6. Germline CDR1 reads MDHEN; CDR2 reads SYDVKM.

This clonotype occurred many times. This chain links TRBV12-3 or TRBV12-4 with TRBJ1-2; TRBD1 matches at 11 bases. J was trimmed by 4 bases and V by 4 bases; bases with no gene match: 2. This CDR3 comprises 14 residues. CDR3 protein: CASSSGQGGYGYTF. In DNA form, the CDR3 reads TGTGCCAGCAGTTCGGGACAGGGGGGCTATGGCTACACCTTC.

This clonotype occurred a few times. The rearrangement links TRBV7-2 to TRBJ2-4; TRBD2 might be the D (5 bases). The DNA end is more similar to TRBJ2-7, so the J call may be wrong. The CDR3 has 14 residues. CDR1 is SGHTA, CDR2 FQGNSA, per germline. In DNA form, the CDR3 reads TGTGCCAGCAGCTTATCCTCGGGGATCAGCGAGCAGTACTTC. As protein: CASSLSSGISEQYF.

CDR3 nucleotide sequence: TGTGCCAGCAGTCCCATGTTTGCGGGGGGGGAAACTATGTACTTC. Its translation: CASSPMFAGGETMYF. The rearrangement uses TRBV12-3 or TRBV12-4 and TRBJ2-7, with 9 nucleotides matching TRBD2. This CDR3 contains 15 residues. J was trimmed by 12 bases and V by 5 bases; bases with no gene match: 17.

This clonotype was counted between two and nine times. The V call is TRBV7-3, the J call TRBJ2-1, with 8 bases identical to TRBD1. Germline CDR1 is SGHTA and CDR2 is FQGTGA. CDR3 length: 17 amino acids. The junction had 9 bases not matched to a gene; V was cut back by 1 base and J by 4 bases. The CDR3 DNA reads TGTGCCAGCAGCTTAATGTCCGGGACAGGACAATACAATGAGCAGTTCTTC. Translating gives CASSLMSGTGQYNEQFF.